The 26 T cell receptor beta chains listed next were all sequenced from one sample in a study of shared clonotypes between healthy human individuals. Method: immunoSEQ multiplex PCR; TCRdb's copy keeps in-frame clones and lacks some. This sample has over a million clones, with more than 95% found just once. The sequenced sample consisted of naive CD4+ T cells sorted from blood. Subset defined: CD45RA+ positively selected. The receptors originated from a man aged 25-40 years in good health.

This chain connects TRBV5-6 to TRBJ1-1, with TRBD1 matching 11 bases. The CDR3 runs 18 residues. V was pared by 5 bases and J by 5 bases, with 17 bases of the junction left unmatched. Germline CDR1 reads SGHDT; CDR2 reads YYEEEE. The CDR3 reads CASSQPGLQGTGGTEAFF. The CDR3 DNA sequence: TGTGCCAGCAGTCAGCCGGGCCTTCAAGGGACAGGGGGAACTGAAGCTTTCTTT.

The V gene is TRBV28, the J gene TRBJ2-7; D assignment may be TRBD1 or TRBD2 (5 bases each). The CDR3 runs 13 residues. Germline V CDR1 and CDR2: MDHEN, SYDVKM. V lost 5 bases, J lost 1 base, and 9 bases lay in between. The DNA for the CDR3 is TGTGCCAGCAGTAGGGACCTTTCCTACGAGCAGTACTTC. It translates to CASSRDLSYEQYF.

The V and J genes are TRBV7-8 and TRBJ1-3, with 10 bases matching TRBD1. V shed 4 bases and J 10 bases; nucleotides not matched to a gene: 4. This CDR3 spans 13 amino acids. Germline V gene sequence: CDR1 SGHVS, CDR2 FQNEAQ. The CDR3 reads CASSSRDRGTIYF. The CDR3 DNA sequence: TGTGCCAGCAGCTCTAGGGACAGGGGAACCATATATTTT.

CDR3 in amino acids: CASSLVGRSYYEQYF. In DNA form, the CDR3 reads TGTGCCAGCAGCTTAGTGGGCAGGAGCTACTACGAGCAGTACTTC. The chain uses TRBV7-9 and TRBJ2-7; no definite D call. V lost 1 base to trimming and J lost 3 bases, with 13 bases between them. The CDR3 spans 15 residues. Germline CDR1 SEHNR, CDR2 FQNEAQ (reference sequence).

The chain employs TRBV28 and TRBJ1-3; a weak D match, TRBD1 (5 bases). Germline-derived CDR1 and CDR2 are MDHEN and SYDVKM. The germline V and J ends were trimmed by 2 bases and 0 bases, with 14 bases remaining between them. The CDR3 contains 17 residues. CDR3 protein: CASSLLNRRLSGNTIYF. In nucleotides, the CDR3 is TGTGCCAGCAGTTTACTCAACAGGAGACTCTCTGGAAACACCATATATTTT.

The chain has TRBV18 and TRBJ2-5, with D perhaps matching TRBD1 or TRBD2 (5 bases each). V lost 1 base and J 5 bases, leaving 17 bases between the germline ends. From germline, CDR1 is KGHSH and CDR2 LQKENI. CDR3 length: 16 residues. The CDR3, as DNA: TGTGCCAGCTCACCACTCTCCCCCGGGGCTTGGGAGACCCAGTACTTC. This codes for CASSPLSPGAWETQYF.

This clone came up a few times. V and J are TRBV19 and TRBJ1-3, with D possibly TRBD1 on 5 matching bases. Germline V gene sequence: CDR1 LNHDA, CDR2 SQIVND (reference sequence). Trimming removed 8 bases at V and 2 bases at J, with 10 bases between. The CDR3 has 13 residues. The DNA for the CDR3 is TGTGCCAGTGCCCCAGGGACTGGAAACACCATATATTTT. It yields the protein CASAPGTGNTIYF.

The CDR3 DNA sequence: TGCGCCAGCAGCGTGATTTCCAGGACTGAAGCTTTCTTT. Protein product: CASSVISRTEAFF. The chain has TRBV5-1 and TRBJ1-1; no clear D gene. Germline V lookup: CDR1 SGHRS, CDR2 YFSETQ. Trimming removed 4 bases at V and 5 bases at J, with 12 bases between. This CDR3 region has 13 residues.

The rearrangement links TRBV27 to TRBJ1-2; D is perhaps TRBD1 (5 bases). With 5 bases removed from V and 4 bases from J, the gap between germline ends came to 11 bases. The CDR3 length is 13 residues. The germline gives CDR1 MNHEY, CDR2 SMNVEV (reference sequence). The CDR3 loop reads CASSLQARYGYTF. CDR3 sequence (DNA): TGTGCCAGCAGTCTACAGGCCCGCTATGGCTACACCTTC.

This chain links TRBV6-6 with TRBJ2-3, with 10 bases matching TRBD2. J lost 4 bases, V lost 8 bases, and 6 bases had no gene match. Germline values: CDR1 MNHNY, CDR2 SVGAGI (reference sequence). This CDR3 has 14 amino acids. The CDR3 region is CASGKREGPDTQYF. The CDR3, as DNA: TGTGCCAGCGGTAAGCGGGAGGGCCCAGATACGCAGTATTTT.

About this clone itself: Other DNA sequences from this sample encode an identical CDR3 as well. V and J are TRBV6-5 and TRBJ2-1, with D tentatively TRBD1 (5 bases). The ends were cut back, 7 bases at V and 0 bases at J, with 13 bases in the middle. The CDR3 contains 15 residues. Germline assignment: CDR1 MNHEY and CDR2 SVGAGI. The DNA of the CDR3 is TGTGCCAGCAAGGGCACAGGCAGCTCCTACAATGAGCAGTTCTTC. It is translated as CASKGTGSSYNEQFF.

J is TRBJ1-2 and V is TRBV5-4; 7 nucleotides match TRBD1. This CDR3 comprises 16 residues. CDR1 and CDR2 (germline): SGHNT, YYREEE (reference sequence). V gave up 4 bases and J gave up 4 bases; unmatched junction bases: 13. CDR3 sequence: CASSPKTTGSSYGYTF. Written as DNA, the CDR3 is TGTGCCAGCAGCCCTAAAACGACAGGGTCCTCCTATGGCTACACCTTC.

The rearrangement uses TRBV6-5 and TRBJ1-2; tentative D call: TRBD1 (5 bases). CDR1 is MNHEY, CDR2 SVGAGI, per germline. The CDR3 consists of 13 residues. Trimming shortened V by 6 bases and J by 3 bases, and 11 bases separated the two germline ends. The CDR3 nucleotides are TGTGCCAGCAGAACCGGGACGGACTATGGCTACACCTTC. It yields the protein CASRTGTDYGYTF.

V is TRBV10-1 and J is TRBJ2-1, with D possibly matching TRBD2 (5 bases). This CDR3 is built from 15 residues. V was cut by 0 bases and J by 3 bases, with 9 bases left in between. Germline CDR1 WNHNN, CDR2 SYGVQD (reference sequence). CDR3 sequence reads: CASSESASRYNEQFF. CDR3 DNA: TGCGCCAGCAGTGAGTCTGCTAGCCGCTACAATGAGCAGTTCTTC.

The J gene is TRBJ1-5, the V gene TRBV6-1; tentatively, D is TRBD1 (6 bases). Trimming removed 4 bases at V and 3 bases at J, with 16 bases between. CDR1 MNHNS and CDR2 SASEGT come from the germline V gene. CDR3 length: 16 residues. The CDR3 spells CASSATGTKVNQPQHF. Written as DNA, the CDR3 is TGTGCCAGCAGTGCAACCGGGACAAAGGTCAATCAGCCCCAGCATTTT.

The chain joins TRBV5-4 to TRBJ2-7, with TRBD2 matching over 9 bases. The CDR3 contains 16 residues. Germline V gene data show CDR1 as SGHNT and CDR2 as YYREEE (reference sequence). V was clipped by 4 bases and J by 2 bases; unmatched bases: 10. CDR3 nucleotide sequence: TGTGCCAGCAGCGCGGGGGGGCTAGCGAGAACCTACGAGCAGTACTTC. It encodes CASSAGGLARTYEQYF.

This clone has only one observation. The chain has TRBV18 and TRBJ1-2, with D unclear. V was pared by 3 bases and J by 6 bases, with 17 bases between. This CDR3 is built from 15 residues. Germline CDR1 is KGHSH and CDR2 is LQKENI. The CDR3 region has the DNA TGTGCCAGCTCACCGAGGGCCTCTATACGGCATGGCTACACCTTC. Translating gives CASSPRASIRHGYTF.

This chain links TRBV7-8 with TRBJ1-3; weak D call: TRBD1 (5 bases). Germline assignment: CDR1 SGHVS and CDR2 FQNEAQ. The CDR3 consists of 16 residues. With 4 bases removed from V and 0 bases from J, the gap between germline ends came to 13 bases. The CDR3 DNA follows: TGTGCCAGCAGCTGGGGACGCCCGAGCTCTGGAAACACCATATATTTT. This encodes CASSWGRPSSGNTIYF.

The chain has TRBV28 and TRBJ2-3; 13 positions match TRBD2. The CDR3 is 16 amino acids. Germline loops: CDR1 MDHEN, CDR2 SYDVKM. Trimming removed 4 bases from V and 6 bases from J; junction bases left unmatched: 7. This CDR3 reads CASSSGTSGIRDTQYF. DNA for the CDR3: TGTGCCAGCAGTTCCGGGACTAGCGGGATCCGGGATACGCAGTATTTT.

V gene TRBV6-5 combines with J gene TRBJ2-7, with D unclear. Germline V lookup: CDR1 MNHEY, CDR2 SVGAGI. The V end lost 4 bases, the J end lost 3 bases, and 10 bases lay between the germline ends. The CDR3 has 13 amino acids. Here the CDR3 DNA reads TGTGCCAGCAGTTCCATCGGGTTCTACGAGCAGTACTTC. Translation: CASSSIGFYEQYF.

The chain is built from TRBV29-1 and TRBJ2-2, with D possibly being TRBD2 (5 bases). V lost 7 bases, J lost 6 bases, and 12 bases lay in between. Germline CDR1 reads SQVTM; CDR2 reads ANQGSEA. This CDR3 region has 12 residues. The CDR3 coding sequence is TGCAGCGGTATACTAGGGCCCGGGGAGCTGTTTTTT. This codes for CSGILGPGELFF.

In regard to this clone: Other DNA sequences of this sample code for an identical CDR3. The rearrangement joins TRBV7-2 to TRBJ1-5; 7 bases fit TRBD1. Germline V gene lookup returns CDR1 SGHTA and CDR2 FQGNSA. J gave up 4 bases and V 4 bases, and 4 bases lay outside the gene matches. This CDR3 spans 14 amino acids. The CDR3 region is CASSSRQGNQPQHF. DNA for the CDR3: TGTGCCAGCAGCTCACGACAGGGAAATCAGCCCCAGCATTTT.

This chain links TRBV18 with TRBJ2-5, with D tentatively TRBD2 (5 bases). The CDR3 contains 12 residues. Germline values: CDR1 KGHSH, CDR2 LQKENI. Deletions cut 8 bases from V and 5 bases from J, with 12 bases between. This CDR3 is CASQVGGETQYF. The CDR3 coding sequence is TGTGCCAGCCAAGTGGGCGGGGAGACCCAGTACTTC. Using reference TRBV18 and TRBJ2-5 for the parts outside the CDR3, the full variable domain is NAGVMQNPRHLVRRRGQEARLRCSPMKGHSHVYWYRQLPEEGLKFMVYLQKENIIDESGMPKERFSAEFPKEGPSILRIQQVVRGDSAAYFCASQVGGETQYFGPGTRLLVL.

The chain has TRBV7-2 and TRBJ1-5; possible D gene TRBD1, 5 bases. Trimming removed 4 bases at V and 0 bases at J, with 7 bases between. Germline-derived CDR1 and CDR2 are SGHTA and FQGNSA. CDR3 length: 14 residues. The CDR3 DNA reads as TGTGCCAGCAGCTGGGACCTTAGCAATCAGCCCCAGCATTTT. Translating it yields CASSWDLSNQPQHF.

As to this clone: The same CDR3 arises from other DNA sequences in this sample as well. The chain couples TRBV18 to TRBJ1-1; D unresolved. The germline gives CDR1 KGHSH, CDR2 LQKENI. CDR3 length equals 13 residues. V was clipped by 6 bases and J by 1 base, with 9 bases between them. Here the CDR3 reads CASSLKENTEAFF. CDR3 nucleotide sequence: TGTGCCAGCTCCCTAAAGGAGAACACTGAAGCTTTCTTT.

About this clone itself: Distinct nucleotide sequences in the sample also encode this CDR3. V gene TRBV9 combines with J gene TRBJ2-2; D ambiguous. The V gene's germline CDR1 is SGDLS and CDR2 YYNGEE. Trimming stripped 0 bases from V and 2 bases from J, with 5 bases between. The CDR3 totals 14 residues. CDR3 sequence reads: CASSVGTNTGELFF. The DNA for the CDR3 is TGTGCCAGCAGCGTAGGCACTAACACCGGGGAGCTGTTTTTT.